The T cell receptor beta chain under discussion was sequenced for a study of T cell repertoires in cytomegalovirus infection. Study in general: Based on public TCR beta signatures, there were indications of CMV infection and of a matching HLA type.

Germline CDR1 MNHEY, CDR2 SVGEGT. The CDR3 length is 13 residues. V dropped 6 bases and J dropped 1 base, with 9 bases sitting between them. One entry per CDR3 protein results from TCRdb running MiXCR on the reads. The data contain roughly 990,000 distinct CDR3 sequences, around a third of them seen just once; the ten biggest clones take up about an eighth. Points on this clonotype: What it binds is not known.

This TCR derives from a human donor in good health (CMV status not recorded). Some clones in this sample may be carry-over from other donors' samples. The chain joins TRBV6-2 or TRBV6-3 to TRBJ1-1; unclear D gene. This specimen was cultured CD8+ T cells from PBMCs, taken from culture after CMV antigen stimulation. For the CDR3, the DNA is TGTGCCAGCAGACCCAATCCGAACACTGAAGCTTTCTTT. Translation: CASRPNPNTEAFF.